One and the same sample provided the 15 T cell receptor beta chains below, sequenced in a study of glioma-infiltrating T cells. Amplification of TCR alpha and beta CDR3 regions from RNA used iRepertoire nested multiplex PCR. TCRdb redid the calling of the multiplex PCR reads with MiXCR, one entry per CDR3 protein. The top ten clones hold around 20% of a sample with roughly 200,000 distinct CDR3 sequences, 30% to 40% of them seen once. Sequenced sample: glioma tissue, nonneoplastic brain tissue, or PBMCs (not recorded which). These receptors were collected from a human donor with low-grade glioma or glioblastoma, undergoing nonglioma brain surgery, or in good health (not recorded which).

This clonotype came up many times. CDR3 nucleotides: TGTGCCATCAGTGAGTCGGTTCGAGCGGATACGCAGTATTTT. Translated, it gives CAISESVRADTQYF. V and J are TRBV10-3 and TRBJ2-3; D gene ambiguous. The CDR3 extends over 14 amino acids. Trimming shortened V by 0 bases and J by 6 bases, and 10 bases separated the two germline ends. From germline, CDR1 is ENHRY and CDR2 SYGVKD.

With respect to this clonotype: This could be a read error, since a much larger clone is one nucleotide away. This sequence joins TRBV9 and TRBJ2-5; D assignment may be TRBD1 or TRBD2 (5 bases each). The germline CDR1 and CDR2 sequences are SGDLS and YYNGEE. The CDR3 totals 16 residues. The germline V and J ends were trimmed by 4 bases and 1 base, with 17 bases remaining between them. For the CDR3, the DNA is TGTGCCAGCAGCCTACTAGGAGGCCAGGGCCAAGAGACCCAGTACTTC. This translates into CASSLLGGQGQETQYF.

Ten or more counts support this clonotype. The V call is TRBV7-2, the J call TRBJ2-7, with TRBD2 matching over 8 bases. Germline CDR1 is SGHTA and CDR2 is FQGNSA. The V gene end was trimmed by 5 bases and the J gene end by 4 bases; junction bases not matched to a gene: 10. There are 15 residues in the CDR3. DNA for the CDR3: TGTGCCAGCAGCCTAGAAGTAAGCGGGAGATACGAGCAGTACTTC. Translated, it gives CASSLEVSGRYEQYF.

This clonotype appeared many times. The chain uses TRBV27 and TRBJ2-3; no reliable D call. Trimming cost V 4 bases and J 0 bases, with 8 bases left between them. The CDR3 covers 14 residues. From germline, CDR1 is MNHEY and CDR2 SMNVEV (reference sequence). CDR3 sequence reads: CASSSQLSTDTQYF. Here the CDR3 DNA reads TGTGCCAGCAGTTCCCAACTTAGCACAGATACGCAGTATTTT.

The chain carries TRBV19 and TRBJ2-7; 7 bases are shared with TRBD2. V was pared by 4 bases and J by 5 bases, with 5 bases of the junction left unmatched. Germline V CDR1 and CDR2: LNHDA, SQIVND (reference sequence). The CDR3 extends over 13 amino acids. Here the CDR3 DNA reads TGTGCCAGTAGTAGCGGGAGAGACCACGAGCAGTACTTC. This translates into CASSSGRDHEQYF. Using reference TRBV19 and TRBJ2-7 for the parts outside the CDR3, the full variable domain is DGGITQSPKYLFRKEGQNVTLSCEQNLNHDAMYWYRQDPGQGLRLIYYSQIVNDFQKGDIAEGYSVSREKKESFPLTVTSAQKNPTAFYLCASSSGRDHEQYFGPGTRLTVT.

This clonotype was counted a few times. One end of the junction does not line up with germline, which may come from a read error. The chain uses TRBV2 and TRBJ2-3; 7 positions match TRBD2. The CDR3 has 16 residues. The germline gives CDR1 SNHLY, CDR2 FYNNEI. CDR3 coding DNA: TGTGCCAGCAGTGCCCGTCCTAGCGGACTCACAGATGCGCAGTATTTT. This gives the protein CASSARPSGLTDAQYF.

Worth noting for this clonotype: Germline is not matched at one junction end, which may reflect a read error. This chain connects TRBV3-1 to TRBJ1-1, with unresolved D. The CDR3 length is 13 residues. Looked up from germline, CDR1 is LGHDT and CDR2 is YNNKEL (reference sequence). CDR3 in DNA: TGTGCCAGCAGCGAAGGCTCCGGGCCTGAAGCTTGCTTT. The encoded protein is CASSEGSGPEACF.

In its sample, this clonotype was seen many times. The chain recombines TRBV6-1 with TRBJ2-7; 10 bases fit TRBD1. V lost 6 bases and J lost 4; bases outside the gene matches: 6. CDR1 MNHNS and CDR2 SASEGT come from the germline V gene. There are 14 residues in the CDR3. The chain's CDR3 is CASSLPGQGYEQYF. CDR3 bases: TGTGCCAGCAGCCTCCCGGGACAGGGGTACGAGCAGTACTTC.

The table lists this clonotype with many counts. The V gene is TRBV12-3 or TRBV12-4, the J gene TRBJ1-2, with D possibly being TRBD1 (5 bases). With 3 bases removed from V and 9 bases from J, the gap between germline ends came to 17 bases. The CDR3 totals 14 residues. In DNA form, the CDR3 reads TGTGCCAGCAGTTTGGAGGGACCCCGAGGTAGCTACACCTTC. It translates to CASSLEGPRGSYTF.

Points on this clonotype: Since a much larger clone is just one base distant, this may be a read error. The V and J genes are TRBV3-1 and TRBJ1-1; 7 bases align to TRBD1. Germline CDR1 reads LGHDT; CDR2 reads YNNKEL (reference sequence). The CDR3 contains 15 residues. V lost 6 bases and J lost 4; bases outside the gene matches: 11. The CDR3 sequence is CASSFNDRASTEAFF. In nucleotides, the CDR3 is TGTGCCAGCAGTTTTAATGACAGGGCGAGCACTGAAGCTTTCTTT.

V gene TRBV5-1 combines with J gene TRBJ2-5, with 7 bases matching TRBD1. The V gene end was trimmed by 5 bases and the J gene end by 3 bases; junction bases not matched to a gene: 10. Germline V CDR1 and CDR2: SGHRS, YFSETQ. The length of the CDR3 is 15 residues. The chain's CDR3 is CASSFPGQTKETQYF. As DNA, the CDR3 is TGCGCCAGCAGTTTTCCGGGACAGACGAAAGAGACCCAGTACTTC.

This clonotype was seen many times. The rearrangement uses TRBV6-2 or TRBV6-3 and TRBJ2-3; D may be TRBD1 (5 bases). Trimming stripped 0 bases from V and 8 bases from J, with 9 bases between. The CDR3 is 13 residues long. Germline assignment: CDR1 MNHEY and CDR2 SVGEGT. This chain's CDR3 is CASSYSTQGTQYF. The CDR3 nucleotides read TGTGCCAGCAGTTACTCGACTCAGGGTACGCAGTATTTT.

The table lists this clonotype with many counts. The chain employs TRBV20-1 and TRBJ2-1; no clear D. Trimming left V 7 bases short and J 9 bases short, with 22 bases between. CDR1 and CDR2 (germline): DFQATT, SNEGSKA (reference sequence). The CDR3 is made up of 14 amino acids. The CDR3: CSVPPFGPGTEQFF. The CDR3 region has the DNA TGCAGTGTCCCACCCTTTGGACCCGGTACTGAGCAGTTCTTC.

This clonotype was picked up many times. The J gene is TRBJ2-4, the V gene TRBV2; D remains ambiguous. From germline, CDR1 is SNHLY and CDR2 FYNNEI. V shed 1 base and J shed 1 base, with 14 bases lying between them. The CDR3 has 17 amino acids. CDR3 region: CASSEVGRLRAKNIQYF. The CDR3 DNA reads as TGTGCCAGCAGTGAAGTTGGCAGGTTACGTGCCAAAAACATTCAGTACTTC.

This chain connects TRBV5-6 to TRBJ2-7, with 7 bases identical to TRBD2. With 0 bases clipped from V and 0 bases from J, the junction kept 9 bases outside the gene matches. The CDR3 is 17 amino acids. Germline V gene sequence: CDR1 SGHDT, CDR2 YYEEEE. CDR3 amino acids: CASSLGTSGKSSYEQYF. The DNA for the CDR3 is TGTGCCAGCAGCTTGGGTACAAGCGGGAAGAGCTCCTACGAGCAGTACTTC. The full variable domain, with the rest looked up from reference TRBV5-6 and TRBJ2-7, is DAGVTQSPTHLIKTRGQQVTLRCSPKSGHDTVSWYQQALGQGPQFIFQYYEEEERQRGNFPDRFSGHQFPNYSSELNVNALLLGDSALYLCASSLGTSGKSSYEQYFGPGTRLTVT.